These 10 T cell receptor beta chains share one sample of origin, sequenced in a study of shared clonotypes between healthy human individuals (dated by TCRdb to 2020 to 2022). The library was prepared using the immunoSEQ multiplex PCR assay. The clones in this table, taken by TCRdb from immuneACCESS, are in-frame only. Not every clone is retained; where verified, under half of the shortfall comes from an unresolved V gene, and the cause of the rest is unknown. The sample includes about 1 million clones, with about 75% observed a single time. The ten largest clones represent about 1.5% of the sample. Sequencing was done on a sample of memory CD4+ T cells sorted from blood. Sample cell subset or site, as interpreted from the label and publication: CD45RA-negative fraction. Source of these receptors: a man between 18 and 35 years old in good health.

This chain joins TRBV6-1 and TRBJ2-3; the D call may be TRBD1 or TRBD2 (5 bases each). This CDR3 is built from 14 residues. Trimming removed 7 bases at V and 8 bases at J, with 19 bases between. The germline gives CDR1 MNHNS, CDR2 SASEGT. The CDR3 reads CASTPGPASFTQYF. The CDR3 DNA reads as TGTGCCAGCACTCCGGGACCCGCGTCATTTACGCAGTATTTT.

V and J are TRBV4-1 and TRBJ1-6; no reliable D call. The CDR3 totals 15 residues. Germline lookup yields CDR1 MGHRA and CDR2 YSYEKL. V was shortened by 2 bases and J by 8 bases, with 13 bases between the two germline ends. The CDR3 reads CASSQSDIHDSPLHF. The CDR3 DNA sequence: TGCGCCAGCAGCCAATCTGACATCCACGATTCACCCCTCCACTTT.

About this clone: This CDR3 is also generated by other DNA sequences in the sample. This rearrangement joins TRBV2 to TRBJ2-7; 8 bases are a match to TRBD2. This CDR3 is 13 amino acids long. The germline gives CDR1 SNHLY, CDR2 FYNNEI. J was trimmed by 0 bases and V by 8 bases; bases with no gene match: 3. In DNA form, the CDR3 reads TGTGCCAGCCGAGGGACTAGCTCCTACGAGCAGTACTTC. Translating gives CASRGTSSYEQYF. Drawing the rest from reference TRBV2 and TRBJ2-7, the complete variable domain is EPEVTQTPSHQVTQMGQEVILRCVPISNHLYFYWYRQILGQKVEFLVSFYNNEISEKSEIFDDQFSVERPDGSNFTLKIRSTKLEDSAMYFCASRGTSSYEQYFGPGTRLTVT.

This clone was counted once. The chain recombines TRBV6-5 with TRBJ1-1; D not certain. The V gene's germline CDR1 is MNHEY and CDR2 SVGAGI. The V end lost 7 bases, the J end lost 1 base, and 4 bases lay between the germline ends. The CDR3 runs 11 residues. As DNA, the CDR3 is TGTGCCAGCACCCAGAACACTGAAGCTTTCTTT. It codes for CASTQNTEAFF.

V usage is TRBV12-5 and J usage is TRBJ2-1; the D gene is possibly TRBD2 (6 bases). The V gene lost 4 bases and the J gene lost 0 bases, with 13 bases spanning the gap. Germline lookup yields CDR1 LGHNT and CDR2 FRNRAP. The CDR3 runs 16 residues. CDR3 region: CASGSRDWHSYNEQFF. CDR3 nucleotide sequence: TGTGCTAGTGGTTCCCGGGACTGGCACTCCTACAATGAGCAGTTCTTC.

This clone was counted only a few times. V usage is TRBV2 and J usage is TRBJ2-2, with D uncertain. The CDR3 length is 12 residues. The germline V gene has CDR1 SNHLY and CDR2 FYNNEI. Trimming shortened V by 8 bases and J by 3 bases, and 7 bases separated the two germline ends. CDR3: CASLWDTGELFF. CDR3 nucleotides: TGTGCCAGCTTGTGGGACACCGGGGAGCTGTTTTTT. Variable domain in full (rest from reference TRBV2 and TRBJ2-2): EPEVTQTPSHQVTQMGQEVILRCVPISNHLYFYWYRQILGQKVEFLVSFYNNEISEKSEIFDDQFSVERPDGSNFTLKIRSTKLEDSAMYFCASLWDTGELFFGEGSRLTVL.

The V gene is TRBV5-7, the J gene TRBJ2-3, with D possibly being TRBD2 (6 bases). Being an ORF, TRBV5-7 has a function that is uncertain. V was clipped by 4 bases and J by 2 bases, with 14 bases between them. The CDR3 loop spans 15 amino acids. CDR3 sequence reads: CASSPGVVDTDTQYF. DNA for the CDR3: TGTGCCAGCAGCCCGGGGGTGGTAGACACAGATACGCAGTATTTT.

The gene calls are TRBV5-6 and TRBJ2-5; 8 bases line up with TRBD1. This CDR3 has 15 residues. J was trimmed by 5 bases and V by 3 bases; bases with no gene match: 9. Germline CDR1 SGHDT, CDR2 YYEEEE. CDR3 sequence (DNA): TGTGCCAGCAGCTCGAGACAGGGGATTAGGGAGACCCAGTACTTC. Translated: CASSSRQGIRETQYF.

The CDR3 here is CASSLGTGVAGQETQYF. CDR3 nucleotide sequence: TGCGCCAGCAGCTTGGGGACAGGGGTAGCGGGCCAAGAGACCCAGTACTTC. The chain recombines TRBV5-1 with TRBJ2-5; 9 nucleotides align to TRBD1. The CDR3 totals 17 residues. Looked up from germline, CDR1 is SGHRS and CDR2 is YFSETQ. V lost 0 bases and J lost 1; bases outside the gene matches: 7.

This chain links TRBV29-1 with TRBJ2-3, with D perhaps being TRBD1 or TRBD2 (6 bases each). The CDR3 spans 15 residues. Germline V gene sequence: CDR1 SQVTM, CDR2 ANQGSEA. V lost 4 bases, J lost 2 bases, and 16 bases lay in between. CDR3 in DNA: TGCAGCGTTGTGGACGGGGGCGGTCCCACAGATACGCAGTATTTT. Encoded protein: CSVVDGGGPTDTQYF.